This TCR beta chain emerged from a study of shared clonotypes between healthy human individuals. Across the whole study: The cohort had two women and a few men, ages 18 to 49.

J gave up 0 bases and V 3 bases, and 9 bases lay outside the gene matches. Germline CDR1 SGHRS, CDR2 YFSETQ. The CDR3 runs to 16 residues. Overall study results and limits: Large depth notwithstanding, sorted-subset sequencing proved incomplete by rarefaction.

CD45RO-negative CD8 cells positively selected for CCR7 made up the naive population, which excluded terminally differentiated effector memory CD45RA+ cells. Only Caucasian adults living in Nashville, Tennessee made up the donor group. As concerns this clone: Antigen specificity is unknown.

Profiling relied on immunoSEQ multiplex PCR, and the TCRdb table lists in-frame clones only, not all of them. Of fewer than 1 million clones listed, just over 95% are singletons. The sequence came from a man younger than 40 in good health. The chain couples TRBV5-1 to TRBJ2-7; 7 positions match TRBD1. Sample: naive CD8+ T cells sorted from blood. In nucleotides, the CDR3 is TGCGCCAGCAGCTGGGACAGCCGAGCCCTCTCCTACGAGCAGTACTTC. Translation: CASSWDSRALSYEQYF. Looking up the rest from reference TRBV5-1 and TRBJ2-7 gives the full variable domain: KAGVTQTPRYLIKTRGQQVTLSCSPISGHRSVSWYQQTPGQGLQFLFEYFSETQRNKGNFPGRFSGRQFSNSRSEMNVSTLELGDSALYLCASSWDSRALSYEQYFGPGTRLTVT.